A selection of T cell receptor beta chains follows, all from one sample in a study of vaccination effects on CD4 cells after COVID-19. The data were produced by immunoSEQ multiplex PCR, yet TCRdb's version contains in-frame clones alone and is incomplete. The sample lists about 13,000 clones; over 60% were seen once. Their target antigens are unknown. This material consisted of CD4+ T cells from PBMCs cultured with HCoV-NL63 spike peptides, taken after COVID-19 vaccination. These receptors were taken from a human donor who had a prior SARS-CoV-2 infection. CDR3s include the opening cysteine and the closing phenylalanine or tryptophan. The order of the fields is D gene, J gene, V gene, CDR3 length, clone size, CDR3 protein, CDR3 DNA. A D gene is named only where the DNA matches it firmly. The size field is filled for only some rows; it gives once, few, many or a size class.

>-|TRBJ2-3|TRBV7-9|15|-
CASSLVGISADTQYF
TGTGCCAGCAGCTTAGTCGGGATAAGCGCAGATACGCAGTATTTT
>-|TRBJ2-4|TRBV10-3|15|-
CAISLGGRGKNIQYF
TGTGCCATCAGCCTAGGCGGCAGGGGCAAAAACATTCAGTACTTC
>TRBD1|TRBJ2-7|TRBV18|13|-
CASSPGTGNEQYF
TGTGCCAGCTCACCCGGGACAGGGAACGAGCAGTACTTC
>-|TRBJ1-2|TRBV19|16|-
CASNSFGRRVNYGYTF
TGTGCCAGTAACAGCTTTGGGCGACGGGTGAACTATGGCTACACCTTC
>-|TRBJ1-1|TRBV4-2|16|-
CASSKEIRAGNTEAFF
TGTGCCAGCAGCAAAGAAATCAGGGCAGGGAACACTGAAGCTTTCTTT
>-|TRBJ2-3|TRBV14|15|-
CASSQEFTVTDTQYF
TGTGCCAGCAGCCAAGAATTTACGGTGACAGATACGCAGTATTTT
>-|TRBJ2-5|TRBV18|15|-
CASSTDQGTIETQYF
TGTGCCAGCTCGACCGACCAGGGTACGATTGAGACCCAGTACTTC
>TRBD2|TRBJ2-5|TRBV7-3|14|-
CASSPGGFGETQYF
TGTGCCAGCAGCCCGGGGGGTTTCGGAGAGACCCAGTACTTC
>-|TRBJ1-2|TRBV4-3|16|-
CASSQDREAIYHGYTF
TGCGCCAGCAGCCAAGATCGGGAAGCGATCTACCATGGCTACACCTTC
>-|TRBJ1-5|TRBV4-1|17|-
CASSLRTGNLRNQPQHF
TGCGCCAGCAGCCTGCGAACAGGGAACCTTAGGAATCAGCCCCAGCATTTT
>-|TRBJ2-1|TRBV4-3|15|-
CASSLNGGSYNEQFF
TGCGCCAGCAGCTTAAATGGGGGCTCCTACAATGAGCAGTTCTTC
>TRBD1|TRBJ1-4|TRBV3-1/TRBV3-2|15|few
CASSPRTGGDEKLFF
TGTGCCAGCAGCCCTCGGACAGGGGGGGATGAAAAACTGTTTTTT
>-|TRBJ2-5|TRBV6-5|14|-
CASSYSPNLLTQYF
TGTGCCAGCAGTTACTCACCTAACCTCCTGACCCAGTACTTC
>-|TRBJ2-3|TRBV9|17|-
CASSPSFSASRHRRQYF
TGTGCCAGCAGCCCGAGTTTCAGTGCTAGCCGACACCGAAGGCAGTATTTT
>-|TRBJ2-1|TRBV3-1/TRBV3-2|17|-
CASSQDLLEEFRNEQFF
TGTGCCAGCAGCCAAGATTTGCTAGAGGAATTCAGGAATGAGCAGTTCTTC
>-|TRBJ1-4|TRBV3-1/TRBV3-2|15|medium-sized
CASSQGWGGIEKLFF
TGTGCCAGCAGCCAAGGGTGGGGAGGGATTGAAAAACTGTTTTTT
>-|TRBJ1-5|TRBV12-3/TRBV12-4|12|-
CASRNSNQPQHF
TGTGCCAGCCGTAATAGCAATCAGCCCCAGCATTTT
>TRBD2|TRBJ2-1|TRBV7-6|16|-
CASSLGAGLDSNEQFF
TGTGCCAGCAGCTTAGGGGCCGGACTAGACAGCAATGAGCAGTTCTTC
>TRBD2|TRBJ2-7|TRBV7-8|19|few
CASSFYRIPLAGGGYEQYF
TGTGCCAGCAGCTTCTACCGGATCCCTCTCGCGGGGGGGGGCTACGAGCAGTACTTC
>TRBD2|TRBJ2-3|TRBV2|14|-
CASSERGVGDTQYF
TGTGCCAGCAGTGAGCGGGGGGTCGGAGATACGCAGTATTTT
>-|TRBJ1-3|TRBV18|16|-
CASSPRQVLSGNTIYF
TGTGCCAGCTCACCAAGGCAGGTTCTTTCTGGAAACACCATATATTTT
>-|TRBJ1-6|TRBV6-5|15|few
CASSYSSGQGSPLHF
TGTGCCAGCAGTTACTCGAGTGGGCAAGGTTCACCCCTCCACTTT
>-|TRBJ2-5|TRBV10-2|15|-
CASSDPTRGAETQYF
TGCGCCAGCAGTGACCCAACCCGTGGGGCGGAGACCCAGTACTTC
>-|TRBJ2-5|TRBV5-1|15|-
CASSLGGAGQETQYF
TGCGCCAGCAGCTTGGGCGGGGCGGGCCAAGAGACCCAGTACTTC
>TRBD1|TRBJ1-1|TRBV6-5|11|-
CASRRTGEAFF
TGTGCCAGCAGGAGGACAGGGGAAGCTTTCTTT
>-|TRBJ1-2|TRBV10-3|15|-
CAISEYLSQGLGYTF
TGTGCCATCAGTGAGTACCTCTCGCAGGGGCTTGGCTACACCTTC
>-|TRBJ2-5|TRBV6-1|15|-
CASSEMKMAQETQYF
TGTGCCAGCAGTGAAATGAAGATGGCCCAAGAGACCCAGTACTTC
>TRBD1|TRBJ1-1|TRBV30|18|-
CAWSPDRGTYTTPPEAFF
TGTGCCTGGAGCCCGGACAGGGGCACATATACTACCCCCCCTGAAGCTTTCTTT
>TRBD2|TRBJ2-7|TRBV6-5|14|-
CASSYNSGGPEQYF
TGTGCCAGCAGTTATAATAGCGGGGGCCCCGAGCAGTACTTC
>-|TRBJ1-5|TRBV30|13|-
CAWSERGNQPQHF
TGTGCCTGGAGTGAACGGGGGAATCAGCCCCAGCATTTT
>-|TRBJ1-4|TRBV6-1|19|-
CASSDGRGSAAATNEKLFF
TGTGCCAGCAGTGACGGTAGGGGTTCGGCAGCCGCAACTAATGAAAAACTGTTTTTT
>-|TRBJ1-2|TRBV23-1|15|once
CASSLRGGVEDGYTF
TGCGCCAGCAGTCTTCGGGGGGGCGTAGAAGATGGCTACACCTTC
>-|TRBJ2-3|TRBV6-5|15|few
CASSTALSLLKSQYF
TGTGCCAGCAGTACGGCTCTCTCTTTACTCAAATCGCAGTATTTT
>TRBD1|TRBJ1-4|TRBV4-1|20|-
CASSQRLNKQGARTNEKLFF
TGCGCCAGCAGCCAACGCCTGAACAAACAGGGGGCTCGGACTAATGAAAAACTGTTTTTT
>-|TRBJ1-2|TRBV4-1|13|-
CASSPLSYYGYTF
TGCGCCAGCAGCCCCCTGTCATACTATGGCTACACCTTC
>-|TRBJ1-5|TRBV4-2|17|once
CASSQESGWGGNQPQHF
TGTGCCAGCAGCCAAGAAAGTGGATGGGGAGGCAATCAGCCCCAGCATTTT